Included here is one T cell receptor (beta chain) sequence, with context. Its cognate antigen is unknown. The data are from a study of cytomegalovirus exposure and HLA in healthy donors. Whole-study findings and limits: In a later analysis, several top co-occurrence clusters appeared linked to parvovirus B19, influenza, CMV and Epstein-Barr virus. Reported performance of the classifier showed diagnosis of cytomegalovirus status with high specificity and sensitivity. Cytomegalovirus association was assigned to about 150 TCR beta chains.

Vbeta (60) and Jbeta (13) primers were used in the PCR. Clones were read by immunoSEQ multiplex PCR, and TCRdb kept only the in-frame ones, dropping some. The data contain over 60,000 clones, 65% to 85% of them singletons. V shed 2 bases and J shed 4 bases, with 14 bases lying between them. There are 16 residues in the CDR3. CDR1 and CDR2 from the germline V gene are SGHTA and FQGNSA. This sequence joins TRBV7-2 and TRBJ1-4; D ambiguous. This sequence originates from an older man in good health and CMV-seronegative. The sample taken for sequencing was PBMCs. As DNA, the CDR3 is TGTGCCAGCAGCTTACAGCCGGCAGGACTTAATGAAAAACTGTTTTTT. Its protein is CASSLQPAGLNEKLFF.